This passage covers 8 T cell receptor beta chains from one sample sequenced in a study of cytomegalovirus exposure and HLA in healthy donors. PCR used 60 Vbeta primers and 13 Jbeta primers. TCRdb's table, derived via immunoSEQ multiplex PCR, lists solely in-frame clones and lacks some. The table lists roughly 170,000 clones, roughly 78% of them singletons. Sample: PBMCs. Receptors were obtained from a woman in her fifties or sixties in good health and CMV-seropositive.

This rearrangement joins TRBV9 to TRBJ2-1, with 8 bases lining up with TRBD2. The V gene's germline CDR1 is SGDLS and CDR2 YYNGEE. With 0 bases clipped from V and 4 bases from J, the junction kept 6 bases outside the gene matches. The CDR3 has 16 amino acids. CDR3 sequence: CASSVGGSGVYNEQFF. CDR3 sequence (DNA): TGTGCCAGCAGCGTAGGCGGTAGCGGGGTTTACAATGAGCAGTTCTTC.

The rearrangement joins TRBV5-1 to TRBJ1-2, with D possibly matching TRBD1 (5 bases). The V end lost 1 base, the J end lost 4 bases, and 17 bases lay between the germline ends. The CDR3 totals 16 residues. Germline CDR1 and CDR2: SGHRS and YFSETQ. In DNA, the CDR3 is TGCGCCAGCAGCTTGCGTTCGGGGGGGAGGACCTATGGCTACACCTTC. Residues: CASSLRSGGRTYGYTF.

The table lists this clone with a few counts. The chain links TRBV7-8 to TRBJ2-2, with a tentative D call TRBD1 (6 bases). Germline V gene data show CDR1 as SGHVS and CDR2 as FQNEAQ. V was cut by 1 base and J by 2 bases, with 8 bases left in between. This CDR3 contains 15 residues. The CDR3 DNA follows: TGTGCCAGCAGCTTAGGGACAGTCAACACCGGGGAGCTGTTTTTT. This gives the protein CASSLGTVNTGELFF.

The V gene is TRBV6-1, the J gene TRBJ2-5, with 8 bases that match TRBD1. CDR3 length: 15 residues. Per the germline V gene, CDR1 is MNHNS and CDR2 is SASEGT. J gave up 5 bases and V 6 bases, and 11 bases lay outside the gene matches. The CDR3 nucleotides read TGTGCCAGCAGCCATTCCCAGGGGGCCGGGGAGACCCAGTACTTC. Translated, it gives CASSHSQGAGETQYF.

In this sample, this clone turned up a few times. The chain combines TRBV29-1 with TRBJ2-2; weak D call: TRBD1 (8 bases). The ends were cut back, 7 bases at V and 0 bases at J, with 15 bases in the middle. CDR1 SQVTM and CDR2 ANQGSEA come from the germline V gene. This CDR3 has 15 residues. CDR3 sequence reads: CSAGGTGTNTGELFF. The CDR3 DNA sequence: TGCAGCGCCGGGGGGACAGGAACGAACACCGGGGAGCTGTTTTTT.

The gene calls are TRBV14 and TRBJ2-2; 9 bases map to TRBD2. Germline CDR1 and CDR2: SGHDN and FVKESK. The CDR3 is 18 residues long. V lost 4 bases to trimming and J lost 1 base; unmatched junction nucleotides: 10. CDR3 sequence reads: CASSRGTSRFQNTGELFF. As DNA, the CDR3 is TGTGCCAGCAGCCGCGGGACTAGCCGATTCCAGAACACCGGGGAGCTGTTTTTT.

This chain links TRBV19 with TRBJ1-5; 10 nucleotides align to TRBD1. CDR1 is LNHDA and CDR2 is SQIVND in the germline V gene (reference sequence). V shed 5 bases, J shed 2 bases, and the junction held 9 bases outside the gene matches. The CDR3 consists of 17 residues. The CDR3 spells CASSSPPGTGGNQPQHF. The CDR3 DNA reads TGTGCCAGTAGTTCGCCCCCCGGGACAGGGGGCAATCAGCCCCAGCATTTT.

The chain joins TRBV5-1 to TRBJ2-1; 7 bases align to TRBD2. This CDR3 is built from 17 residues. Germline CDR1 and CDR2: SGHRS and YFSETQ. V lost 4 bases, J lost 5 bases, and 15 bases stayed unmatched. The chain's CDR3 is CASSPGYFSGADNEQFF. DNA for the CDR3: TGCGCCAGCAGCCCTGGATACTTCAGCGGGGCCGACAATGAGCAGTTCTTC. Drawing the rest from reference TRBV5-1 and TRBJ2-1, the complete variable domain is KAGVTQTPRYLIKTRGQQVTLSCSPISGHRSVSWYQQTPGQGLQFLFEYFSETQRNKGNFPGRFSGRQFSNSRSEMNVSTLELGDSALYLCASSPGYFSGADNEQFFGPGTRLTVL.